The present T cell receptor beta chain was sequenced within a study of early T cells in non-severe SARS-CoV-2 infection (dated by TCRdb to about 2021). For the study in its entirety: Bulk RNA from unsorted whole blood was used for TCR sequencing, so alpha and beta chains could not be paired. Results and caveats for the whole study, not just this receptor: Matching against VDJdb was skewed toward anti-spike CD8 responses, likely underestimated virus-specific expansions, and missed private and CD4 specificities.

Library preparation used 5' RACE. Sequencing relied on a NextSeq 500. Unique molecular identifiers were attached to individual cDNA molecules in the TCR library protocol so that sequencing error and PCR bias could be corrected. Both TCR alpha and beta chains were sequenced, and tight co-correlation was observed between alpha and beta sequence abundances in each sample. The authors' pipeline ran thus. Decombinator V4 was used to annotate TCR sequences for V gene, J gene and CDR3. Expanded TCRs were defined as changing significantly between any two time points under a Poisson model with p below 0.0001. TCR abundances were normalised to the total number of TCRs sequenced per sample and were expressed as counts per million. A search of VDJdb, accessed on 1 November 2021, was run for TCRs annotated to CMV, EBV and SARS-CoV-2, with TCRs annotated for multiple antigens excluded. In-frame beta chains were kept once TCRdb had trimmed the public reads at Q25 with fastp and called clones with MiXCR. CDR3 protein duplicates are merged, each entry listing the most common genes and DNA. The V and J calls and clone size are TCRdb's, not the authors'. This sample holds tens of thousands of distinct CDR3 sequences; around 14% were observed only once. The ten largest account for 10% of the sample.

This was a case-control study nested in a cohort of healthcare workers in London, UK, who had nasopharyngeal swab PCR tests and blood samples taken every week. Healthcare workers were recruited during the week of the UK lockdown, between 23 and 31 March 2020, and followed weekly for up to 16 weeks. This clonotype was picked up many times. What antigen it recognizes has not been identified. There are no base qualities to consult, and no much larger clone falls within one base. This TCR was recovered from an adult who was a healthcare worker with PCR-confirmed SARS-CoV-2 infection or an uninfected control (not recorded which). The sequenced sample consisted of whole blood.

The nucleotide sequence reads TGCAGTGCTAGAGAGGCAGGGGGCTTCAATCAGCCCCAGCATTTT. This translates into CSAREAGGFNQPQHF. The chain couples TRBV20-1 to TRBJ1-5; TRBD1 matches 8 bases in the middle. The CDR3 numbers 15 residues from cysteine through phenylalanine. Only CDR3 DNA remains: 45 bases, in frame from the first base. Looking up the germline V gene (reference sequence) yields CDR1 DFQATT and CDR2 SNEGSKA. V is cut back by 0 bases and J by 3 bases, with 4 bases in the junction unmatched.